The text below deals with one T cell receptor beta chain. The sequenced material, unsorted PBMC DNA, was run on ten immunoSEQ deep assay plates. Assay: immunoSEQ multiplex PCR; the TCRdb copy retains only in-frame clones and omits some. The table has about 560,000 clones, roughly 79% seen once. This CDR3 comprises 14 residues. The ends lost 6 bases at V and 2 bases at J; junction bases unmatched: 5. Germline V gene sequence: CDR1 SGHVS, CDR2 FQNEAQ. This sample is drawn from a study of shared clonotypes between healthy human individuals. There were no recent acute infections or vaccinations among the donors, who were healthy HIV-negative adults.

The specimen was PBMCs. This TCR derives from a middle-aged woman in good health. Some clones in this sample may be carry-over from other donors' samples. The chain employs TRBV7-8 and TRBJ2-7, with 9 bases that match TRBD2. This chain's CDR3 is CASRAQRGAYEQYF. The CDR3 DNA reads as TGTGCCAGCAGGGCCCAGCGGGGGGCCTACGAGCAGTACTTC.